This entry concerns a single T cell receptor beta chain. Some clones are missing from TCRdb's copy, which holds only in-frame ones; the method was immunoSEQ multiplex PCR. In the table there are around 98,000 clones, almost 96% of which are singletons. The data stem from a study of technical replicates of blood from several donors. Specimen: T cells isolated from PBMCs. This receptor was identified in a human donor in good health.

The chain's CDR3 is CASSIQRRGLAYSNQPQHF. In DNA form, the CDR3 reads TGTGCCAGTAGTATACAGCGCAGGGGGCTCGCATATAGCAATCAGCCCCAGCATTTT. This chain links TRBV19 with TRBJ1-5; 8 bases fit TRBD1. The CDR3 is 19 amino acids. V shed 2 bases, J shed 0 bases, and the junction held 12 bases outside the gene matches. Per the germline V gene, CDR1 is LNHDA and CDR2 is SQIVND (reference sequence).